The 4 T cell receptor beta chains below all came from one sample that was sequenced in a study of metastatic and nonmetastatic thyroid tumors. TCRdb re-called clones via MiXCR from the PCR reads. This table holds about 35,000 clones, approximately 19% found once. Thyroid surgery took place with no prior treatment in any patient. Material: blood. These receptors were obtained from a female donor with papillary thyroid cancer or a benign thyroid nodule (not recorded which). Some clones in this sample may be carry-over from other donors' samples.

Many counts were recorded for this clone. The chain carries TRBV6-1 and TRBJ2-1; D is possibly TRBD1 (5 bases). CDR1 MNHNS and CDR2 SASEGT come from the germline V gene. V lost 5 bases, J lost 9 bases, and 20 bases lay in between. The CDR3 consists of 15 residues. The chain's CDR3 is CASSSAGIPPSEQFF. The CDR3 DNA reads TGTGCCAGCAGTTCAGCAGGGATCCCCCCTTCTGAGCAGTTCTTC.

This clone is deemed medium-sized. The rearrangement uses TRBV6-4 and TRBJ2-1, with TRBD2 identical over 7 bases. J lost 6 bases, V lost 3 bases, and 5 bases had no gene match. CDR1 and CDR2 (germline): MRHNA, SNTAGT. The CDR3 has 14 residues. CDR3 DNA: TGTGCCAGCAGTGAGGGAGCTAGCGGCAATGAGCAGTTCTTC. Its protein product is CASSEGASGNEQFF.

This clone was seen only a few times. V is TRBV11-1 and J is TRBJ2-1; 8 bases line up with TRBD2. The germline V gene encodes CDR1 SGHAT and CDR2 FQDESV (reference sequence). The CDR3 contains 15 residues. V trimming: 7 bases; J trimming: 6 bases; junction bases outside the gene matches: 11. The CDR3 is CASTTAGEGRNEQFF. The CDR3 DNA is TGTGCCAGCACCACAGCGGGAGAGGGTCGCAATGAGCAGTTCTTC.

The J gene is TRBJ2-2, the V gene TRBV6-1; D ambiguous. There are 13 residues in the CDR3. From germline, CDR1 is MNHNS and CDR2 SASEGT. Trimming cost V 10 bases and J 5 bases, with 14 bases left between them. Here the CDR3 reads CAITPGWTGELFF. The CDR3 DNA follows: TGTGCCATCACCCCTGGATGGACCGGGGAGCTGTTTTTT.